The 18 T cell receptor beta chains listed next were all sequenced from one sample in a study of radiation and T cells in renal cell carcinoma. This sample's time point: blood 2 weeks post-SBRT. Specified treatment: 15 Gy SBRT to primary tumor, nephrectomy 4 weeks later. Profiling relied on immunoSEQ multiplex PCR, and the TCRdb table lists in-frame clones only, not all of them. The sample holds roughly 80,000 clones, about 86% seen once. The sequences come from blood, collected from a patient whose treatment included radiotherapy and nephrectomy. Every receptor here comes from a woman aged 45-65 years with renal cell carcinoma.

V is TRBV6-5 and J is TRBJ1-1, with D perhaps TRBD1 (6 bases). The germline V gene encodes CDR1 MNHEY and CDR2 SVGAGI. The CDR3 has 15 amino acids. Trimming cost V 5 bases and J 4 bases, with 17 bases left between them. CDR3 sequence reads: CASSKGHLGTTEAFF. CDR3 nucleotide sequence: TGTGCCAGCAGTAAGGGACATTTGGGTACCACTGAAGCTTTCTTT.

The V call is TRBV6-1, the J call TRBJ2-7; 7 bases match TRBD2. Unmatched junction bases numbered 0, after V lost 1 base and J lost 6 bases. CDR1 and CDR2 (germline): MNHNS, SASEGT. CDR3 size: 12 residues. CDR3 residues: CASSEGTSEQYF. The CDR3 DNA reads TGTGCCAGCAGTGAAGGGACTAGCGAGCAGTACTTC.

The CDR3 protein is CASSKGGPQGMNTEAFF. The DNA of the CDR3 is TGTGCCAGCAGTAAAGGGGGACCACAGGGGATGAACACTGAAGCTTTCTTT. The V call is TRBV7-3, the J call TRBJ1-1; TRBD1 agrees at 7 bases. The V gene end was trimmed by 6 bases and the J gene end by 0 bases; junction bases not matched to a gene: 13. The CDR3 is 17 residues long. The germline gives CDR1 SGHTA, CDR2 FQGTGA.

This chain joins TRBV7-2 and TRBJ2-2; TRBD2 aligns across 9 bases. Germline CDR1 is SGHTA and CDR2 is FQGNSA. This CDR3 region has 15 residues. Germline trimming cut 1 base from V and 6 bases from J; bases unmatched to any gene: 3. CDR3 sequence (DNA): TGTGCCAGCAGCTTAGAGGGACTAGCTTCCGGGGAGCTGTTTTTT. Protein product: CASSLEGLASGELFF.

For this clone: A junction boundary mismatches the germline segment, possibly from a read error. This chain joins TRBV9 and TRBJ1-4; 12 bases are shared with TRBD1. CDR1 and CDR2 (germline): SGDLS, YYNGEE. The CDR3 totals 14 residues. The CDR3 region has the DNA TGTGCCAGCACCGTAGGGACAGGGGGCGAAAAACTGTTTTTT. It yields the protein CASTVGTGGEKLFF.

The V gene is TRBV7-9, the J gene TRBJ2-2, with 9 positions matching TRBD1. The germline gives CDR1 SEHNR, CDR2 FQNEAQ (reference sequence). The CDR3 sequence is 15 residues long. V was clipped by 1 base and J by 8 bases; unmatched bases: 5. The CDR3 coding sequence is TGTGCCAGCAGCTTAGGGGACAGGGATGCGGGGGAGCTGTTTTTT. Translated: CASSLGDRDAGELFF.

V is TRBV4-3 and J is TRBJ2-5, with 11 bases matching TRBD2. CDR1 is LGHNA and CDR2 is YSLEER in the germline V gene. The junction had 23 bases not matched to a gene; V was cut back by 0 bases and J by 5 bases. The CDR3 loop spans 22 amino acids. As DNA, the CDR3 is TGCGCCAGCAGCCAAGACCGCCCGGGGCTAGCGGGAGGAAGGGGATTAGGGGAGACCCAGTACTTC. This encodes CASSQDRPGLAGGRGLGETQYF.

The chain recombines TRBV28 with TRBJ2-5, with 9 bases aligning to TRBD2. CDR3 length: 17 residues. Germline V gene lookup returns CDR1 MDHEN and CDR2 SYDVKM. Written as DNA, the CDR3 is TGTGCGAGCCCCCCAGGACTAGCGAACCTATACCAAGAGACCCAGTACTTC. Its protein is CASPPGLANLYQETQYF.

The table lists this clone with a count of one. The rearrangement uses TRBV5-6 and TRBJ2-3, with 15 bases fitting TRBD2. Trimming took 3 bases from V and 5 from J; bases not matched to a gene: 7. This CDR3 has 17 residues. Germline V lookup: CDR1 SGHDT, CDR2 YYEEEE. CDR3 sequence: CASSSRTSGRDRDTQYF. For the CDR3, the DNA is TGTGCCAGCAGCTCGAGGACTAGCGGGAGGGATAGAGATACGCAGTATTTT.

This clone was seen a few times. CDR3 DNA sequence: TGCGCCAGCAGTGACTCCAGGAACACTGAAGCTTTCTTT. It is translated as CASSDSRNTEAFF. The chain has TRBV10-1 and TRBJ1-1; D is unclear. V was pared by 3 bases and J by 1 base, with 6 bases between. Germline-derived CDR1 and CDR2 are WNHNN and SYGVQD (reference sequence). The CDR3 is made up of 13 amino acids.

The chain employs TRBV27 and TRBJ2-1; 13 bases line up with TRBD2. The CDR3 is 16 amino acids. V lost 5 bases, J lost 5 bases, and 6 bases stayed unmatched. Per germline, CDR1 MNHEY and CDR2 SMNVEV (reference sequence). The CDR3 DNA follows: TGTGCCAGCAGTCGACGACTAGCGGGGGGAAACAATGAGCAGTTCTTC. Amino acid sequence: CASSRRLAGGNNEQFF.

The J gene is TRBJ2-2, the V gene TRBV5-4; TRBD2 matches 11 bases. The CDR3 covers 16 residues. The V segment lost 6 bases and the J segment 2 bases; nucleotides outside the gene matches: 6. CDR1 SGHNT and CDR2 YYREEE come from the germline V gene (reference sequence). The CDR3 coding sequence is TGTGCCAGCACCCTTGGGACTAGCGGAAACACCGGGGAGCTGTTTTTT. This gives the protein CASTLGTSGNTGELFF. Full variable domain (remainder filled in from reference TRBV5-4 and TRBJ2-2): ETGVTQSPTHLIKTRGQQVTLRCSSQSGHNTVSWYQQALGQGPQFIFQYYREEENGRGNFPPRFSGLQFPNYSSELNVNALELDDSALYLCASTLGTSGNTGELFFGEGSRLTVL.

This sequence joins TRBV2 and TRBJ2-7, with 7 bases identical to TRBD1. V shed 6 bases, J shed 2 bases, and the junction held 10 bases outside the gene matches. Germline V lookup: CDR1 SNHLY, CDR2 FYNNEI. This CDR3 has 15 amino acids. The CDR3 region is CASRDRQGNPYEQYF. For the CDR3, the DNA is TGTGCCAGCAGAGACCGACAGGGAAATCCCTACGAGCAGTACTTC.

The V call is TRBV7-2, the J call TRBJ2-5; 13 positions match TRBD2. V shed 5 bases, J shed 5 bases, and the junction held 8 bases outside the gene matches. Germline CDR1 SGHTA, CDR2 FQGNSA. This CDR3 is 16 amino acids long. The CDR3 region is CASSPRLAGGRETQYF. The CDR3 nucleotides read TGTGCCAGCAGCCCGAGACTAGCGGGAGGAAGGGAGACCCAGTACTTC.

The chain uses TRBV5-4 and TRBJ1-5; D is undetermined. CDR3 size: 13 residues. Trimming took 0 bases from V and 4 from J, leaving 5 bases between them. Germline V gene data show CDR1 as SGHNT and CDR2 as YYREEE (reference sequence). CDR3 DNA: TGTGCCAGCAGCTTGGACCAAAATCAGCCCCAGCATTTT. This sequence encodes CASSLDQNQPQHF.

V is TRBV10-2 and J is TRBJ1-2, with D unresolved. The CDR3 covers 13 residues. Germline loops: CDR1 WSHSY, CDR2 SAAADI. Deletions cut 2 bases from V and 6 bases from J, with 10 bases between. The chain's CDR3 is CASSERGRDGYTF. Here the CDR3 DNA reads TGCGCCAGCAGTGAGAGAGGGCGCGATGGCTACACCTTC.

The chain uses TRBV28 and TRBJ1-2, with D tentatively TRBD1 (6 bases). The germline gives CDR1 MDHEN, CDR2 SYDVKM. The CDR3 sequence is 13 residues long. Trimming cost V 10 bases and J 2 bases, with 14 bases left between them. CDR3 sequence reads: CAITQGMNYGYTF. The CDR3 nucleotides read TGTGCCATTACCCAGGGGATGAACTATGGCTACACCTTC.

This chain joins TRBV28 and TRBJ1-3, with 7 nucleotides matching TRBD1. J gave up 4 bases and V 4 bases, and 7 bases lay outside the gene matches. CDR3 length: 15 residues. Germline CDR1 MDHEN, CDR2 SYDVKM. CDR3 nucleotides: TGTGCCAGCAGTTCCCAGACAGGGTTCGGAAACACCATATATTTT. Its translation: CASSSQTGFGNTIYF.